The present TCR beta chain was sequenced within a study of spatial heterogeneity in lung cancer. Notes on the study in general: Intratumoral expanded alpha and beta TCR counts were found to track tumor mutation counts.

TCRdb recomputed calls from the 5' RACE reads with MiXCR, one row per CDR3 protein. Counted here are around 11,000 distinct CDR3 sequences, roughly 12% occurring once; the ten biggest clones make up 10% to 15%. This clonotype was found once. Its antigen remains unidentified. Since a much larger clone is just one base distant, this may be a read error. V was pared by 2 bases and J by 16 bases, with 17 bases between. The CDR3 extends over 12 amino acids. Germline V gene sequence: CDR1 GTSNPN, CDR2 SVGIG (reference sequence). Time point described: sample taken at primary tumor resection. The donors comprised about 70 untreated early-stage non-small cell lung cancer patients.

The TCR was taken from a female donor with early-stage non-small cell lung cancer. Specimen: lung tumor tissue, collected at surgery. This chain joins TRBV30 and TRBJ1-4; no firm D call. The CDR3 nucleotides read TGTGCCTGGAGTACCGTCGGGAGTAATCGGTTTTTT. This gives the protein CAWSTVGSNRFF.